Below, 20 T cell receptor beta chains from the same sample are listed, as sequenced in a study of OX40 agonist ivuxolimab in advanced cancers. This table comes from immunoSEQ multiplex PCR, and its TCRdb copy is limited to in-frame clones, with some not included. This sample has about 76,000 clones, with over 75% found just once. Sequences were derived from CD4+ or CD8+ T cells sorted from blood, sampled in a trial of the OX40 agonist ivuxolimab. These receptors all come from an adult with an advanced solid tumor such as melanoma, head and neck, liver or kidney cancer.

J is TRBJ2-1 and V is TRBV20-1; no reliable D call. Per the germline V gene, CDR1 is DFQATT and CDR2 is SNEGSKA (reference sequence). V was cut by 0 bases and J by 10 bases, with 7 bases left in between. The CDR3 is 11 residues long. The CDR3 DNA follows: TGCAGTGCTAGAGATCGTGCGGAGCAGTTCTTC. Translated, it gives CSARDRAEQFF.

The chain has TRBV27 and TRBJ1-2, with D tentatively TRBD1 (6 bases). From germline, CDR1 is MNHEY and CDR2 SMNVEV (reference sequence). The CDR3 runs to 14 residues. Between the trimmed V and J ends, which lost 5 bases and 4 bases, there was a span of 14 bases. The CDR3 protein is CASSLQGNGYGYTF. The CDR3 region has the DNA TGTGCCAGCAGTCTACAGGGAAATGGCTATGGCTACACCTTC.

The V and J genes are TRBV6-5 and TRBJ1-4; TRBD1 matches at 7 bases. The CDR3 totals 14 residues. Germline V lookup: CDR1 MNHEY, CDR2 SVGAGI. The trim removed 2 bases at V and 7 bases at J, leaving 4 bases unmatched. CDR3 in amino acids: CASSYRGLGEKLFF. The CDR3 DNA is TGTGCCAGCAGTTACAGGGGGCTGGGTGAAAAACTGTTTTTT.

The gene calls are TRBV7-9 and TRBJ1-5; tentatively, D is TRBD1 (6 bases). V dropped 5 bases and J dropped 2 bases, with 13 bases sitting between them. Germline CDR1 reads SEHNR; CDR2 reads FQNEAQ (reference sequence). The CDR3 sequence is 15 residues long. The CDR3 bases are TGTGCCAGCAGCAAACAGGGTAGTGGCAATCAGCCCCAGCATTTT. It specifies CASSKQGSGNQPQHF. Variable domain in full (rest from reference TRBV7-9 and TRBJ1-5): DTGVSQNPRHKITKRGQNVTFRCDPISEHNRLYWYRQTLGQGPEFLTYFQNEAQLEKSRLLSDRFSAERPKGSFSTLEIQRTEQGDSAMYLCASSKQGSGNQPQHFGDGTRLSIL.

The gene calls are TRBV5-1 and TRBJ2-5; no definite D call. The CDR3 loop spans 16 amino acids. The V gene lost 1 base and the J gene lost 0 bases, with 13 bases spanning the gap. CDR1 and CDR2 (germline): SGHRS, YFSETQ. This chain's CDR3 is CASSLRAIRNQETQYF. The CDR3 nucleotides read TGCGCCAGCAGCTTGAGGGCCATCAGGAACCAAGAGACCCAGTACTTC. The variable domain in full, with the rest retrieved from reference TRBV5-1 and TRBJ2-5, is KAGVTQTPRYLIKTRGQQVTLSCSPISGHRSVSWYQQTPGQGLQFLFEYFSETQRNKGNFPGRFSGRQFSNSRSEMNVSTLELGDSALYLCASSLRAIRNQETQYFGPGTRLLVL.

V is TRBV7-3 and J is TRBJ2-2; D gene uncertain. Germline-derived CDR1 and CDR2 are SGHTA and FQGTGA. Between the trimmed V and J ends, which lost 4 bases and 6 bases, there was a span of 9 bases. The CDR3 contains 13 residues. CDR3 DNA: TGTGCCAGCAGCTCCGACGTATCCGGGGAGCTGTTTTTT. Translating gives CASSSDVSGELFF.

V and J are TRBV30 and TRBJ2-1, with unresolved D. V was cut by 5 bases and J by 8 bases, with 10 bases left in between. The germline gives CDR1 GTSNPN, CDR2 SVGIG (reference sequence). The CDR3 is made up of 11 amino acids. The CDR3 here is CAWLDLDEQFF. CDR3 DNA sequence: TGTGCCTGGCTCGATCTGGATGAGCAGTTCTTC.

The rearrangement links TRBV4-2 to TRBJ2-3; tentative D call: TRBD1 (5 bases). The CDR3 consists of 15 residues. CDR1 is LGHNA and CDR2 is YNFKEQ in the germline V gene. V was cut by 0 bases and J by 10 bases, with 17 bases left in between. This CDR3 reads CASSQEWSGREPQYF. The CDR3 bases are TGTGCCAGCAGCCAAGAGTGGTCAGGGCGCGAGCCGCAGTATTTT.

The CDR3 loop is CASKVGADTQYF. In DNA, the CDR3 is TGTGCCAGCAAGGTTGGGGCAGATACGCAGTATTTT. The chain combines TRBV6-6 with TRBJ2-3; D gene ambiguous. V gave up 7 bases and J gave up 4 bases, with 9 bases separating them. Germline V CDR1 and CDR2: MNHNY, SVGAGI (reference sequence). The CDR3 runs to 12 residues.

V usage is TRBV9 and J usage is TRBJ2-1; no clear D. V lost 0 bases and J 3 bases, leaving 10 bases between the germline ends. Germline CDR1 SGDLS, CDR2 YYNGEE. The CDR3 sequence is 15 residues long. The CDR3, as DNA: TGTGCCAGCAGCGTAGGGCTAGATATCTACAATGAGCAGTTCTTC. Translating it yields CASSVGLDIYNEQFF.

CDR3 nucleotides: TGCAGCGTCAGGGGAGGGCCGGGGTCCACAGATACGCAGTATTTT. The encoded protein is CSVRGGPGSTDTQYF. V usage is TRBV29-1 and J usage is TRBJ2-3; TRBD2 is a possible D gene (7 bases). Trimming left V 6 bases short and J 2 bases short, with 18 bases between. This CDR3 has 15 residues. Germline-derived CDR1 and CDR2 are SQVTM and ANQGSEA.

The V call is TRBV25-1, the J call TRBJ1-6; TRBD1 might be the D (5 bases). Germline V lookup: CDR1 MGHDK, CDR2 SYGVNS. CDR3 length: 14 residues. V was shortened by 5 bases and J by 10 bases, with 15 bases between the two germline ends. The CDR3 protein is CASSRSQGRSPLHF. The CDR3 DNA reads TGTGCCAGCAGTAGGTCGCAGGGCCGGTCACCCCTCCACTTT.

The chain is built from TRBV9 and TRBJ1-2; D might be TRBD1 (6 bases). The germline CDR1 and CDR2 sequences are SGDLS and YYNGEE. The germline V and J ends were trimmed by 6 bases and 4 bases, with 16 bases remaining between them. There are 14 residues in the CDR3. The CDR3 DNA reads as TGTGCCAGCAACCCCCCCGGGGGCGGCTATGGCTACACCTTC. Encoded protein: CASNPPGGGYGYTF. Full variable domain (remainder filled in from reference TRBV9 and TRBJ1-2): DSGVTQTPKHLITATGQRVTLRCSPRSGDLSVYWYQQSLDQGLQFLIQYYNGEERAKGNILERFSAQQFPDLHSELNLSSLELGDSALYFCASNPPGGGYGYTFGSGTRLTVV.

The chain is built from TRBV30 and TRBJ2-5; the D call may be TRBD1 or TRBD2 (5 bases each). Germline CDR1 and CDR2: GTSNPN and SVGIG (reference sequence). The CDR3 contains 13 residues. Trimming removed 1 base from V and 4 bases from J, with 10 bases in between. CDR3 in DNA: TGTGCCTGGAGTGGGGGGTCCGCAGAGACCCAGTACTTC. Its protein product is CAWSGGSAETQYF.

The V and J genes are TRBV7-3 and TRBJ2-6; D perhaps matches TRBD1 (6 bases). The CDR3 extends over 20 amino acids. The V end lost 0 bases, the J end lost 0 bases, and 18 bases lay between the germline ends. Germline CDR1 and CDR2: SGHTA and FQGTGA. The CDR3 DNA sequence: TGTGCCAGCAGCTTAACGTCGGGTGGTACAGGGTTCTCTGGGGCCAACGTCCTGACTTTC. Encoded protein: CASSLTSGGTGFSGANVLTF. The full variable domain, rest sourced from reference TRBV7-3 and TRBJ2-6, is GAGVSQTPSNKVTEKGKYVELRCDPISGHTALYWYRQSLGQGPEFLIYFQGTGAADDSGLPNDRFFAVRPEGSVSTLKIQRTERGDSAVYLCASSLTSGGTGFSGANVLTFGAGSRLTVL.

The V call is TRBV28, the J call TRBJ1-2, with no clear D. Trimming cost V 4 bases and J 0 bases, with 0 bases left between them. The CDR3 covers 11 residues. Germline V gene lookup returns CDR1 MDHEN and CDR2 SYDVKM. The CDR3 here is CASSSNYGYTF. The CDR3 DNA is TGTGCCAGCAGTTCTAACTATGGCTACACCTTC.

This chain uses TRBV7-3 with TRBJ1-1; the D gene is possibly TRBD1 (6 bases). CDR3 length equals 13 residues. Germline CDR1 reads SGHTA; CDR2 reads FQGTGA. The ends were cut back, 4 bases at V and 2 bases at J, with 8 bases in the middle. This CDR3 is CASSSDRNTEAFF. CDR3 nucleotide sequence: TGTGCCAGCAGCTCGGACAGAAACACTGAAGCTTTCTTT.

This chain links TRBV11-2 with TRBJ1-5; D is unresolved. Trimming removed 3 bases at V and 0 bases at J, with 3 bases between. There are 13 residues in the CDR3. Looked up from germline, CDR1 is SGHAT and CDR2 is FQNNGV. The CDR3 coding sequence is TGTGCCAGCAGCTTTAATAGCAATCAGCCCCAGCATTTT. Encoded protein: CASSFNSNQPQHF.

The chain couples TRBV4-2 to TRBJ2-7; 12 nucleotides agree with TRBD2. V lost 0 bases, J lost 4 bases, and 10 bases stayed unmatched. The CDR3 sequence is 18 residues long. In germline, CDR1 is LGHNA, CDR2 YNFKEQ. DNA for the CDR3: TGTGCCAGCAGCCAAGACTGGACTAGCGGGGAGGTGTATTACGAGCAGTACTTC. Amino acid sequence: CASSQDWTSGEVYYEQYF.

This clone was seen just once. This chain joins TRBV6-5 and TRBJ2-2, with TRBD1 identical over 9 bases. There are 15 residues in the CDR3. Losses at the gene ends were 5 bases for V and 4 bases for J; bases not matched to a gene: 5. Germline lookup yields CDR1 MNHEY and CDR2 SVGAGI. The CDR3 here is CASSLDRGVTGELFF. The CDR3 nucleotides are TGTGCCAGCAGTCTTGACAGGGGGGTCACCGGGGAGCTGTTTTTT.